Listed below are T cell receptor beta chains from one sample, sequenced in a study of a mutant IDH1 vaccine in newly diagnosed glioma. Their antigens are not known. Only in-frame clones appear in the TCRdb table, and some are missing; sequencing was by immunoSEQ multiplex PCR. This sample carries some 50,000 clones, approximately 64% of them seen once, and the ten largest clones take about 4.8%. Source: peripheral blood mononuclear cells (PBMCs), taken from a glioma patient whose treatment included an IDH1 peptide vaccine. The receptor source for this set is a man aged 35 to 55 with glioma. Some clones in this sample may be carry-over from other donors' samples. The CDR3 runs from the conserved cysteine through the conserved F or W. The D gene is left open where the match is weak. Clone sizes are given selectively: once, few, many, or a class where the clone is expanded.

clone size	D gene	J gene	V gene	CDR3 DNA	CDR3 protein
few	TRBD1	TRBJ1-1	TRBV30	TGTGCCTGGAGTGTTAGGGGACAGGAAGCTTTCTTT	CAWSVRGQEAFF
.	.	TRBJ1-1	TRBV29-1	TGCAGCGTTGTAGAGAACACTGAAGCTTTCTTT	CSVVENTEAFF
.	.	TRBJ2-5	TRBV5-4	TGTGCCAGCAGCTTGGGACTGGGGATTCAAGAGACCCAGTACTTC	CASSLGLGIQETQYF
few	.	TRBJ1-3	TRBV7-9	TGTGCCAGCAGCCCGCGCCGGGACATCGTTTCTGGAAACACCATATATTTT	CASSPRRDIVSGNTIYF
.	.	TRBJ2-7	TRBV5-6	TGTGCCAGCAGCTTGAACGGGGACACCAGCTACGAGCAGTACTTC	CASSLNGDTSYEQYF
.	.	TRBJ1-2	TRBV5-8	TGTGCCAGCAGCTTGTTGGGGTCCGCCTATGGCTACACCTTC	CASSLLGSAYGYTF
few	.	TRBJ2-4	TRBV15	TGTGCCACCAGCAGAGACGGGGGCCCCAGAAACATTCAGTACTTC	CATSRDGGPRNIQYF
few	TRBD1	TRBJ1-2	TRBV15	TGTGCCACCAGCAGAGGGGAGACAGGGAGAAATGGCTACACCTTC	CATSRGETGRNGYTF
.	.	TRBJ2-6	TRBV25-1	TGTGCCAGCGGCGGCTCCGGGTCTGGGGCCAACGTCCTGACTTTC	CASGGSGSGANVLTF
few	TRBD1	TRBJ1-1	TRBV2	TGTGCCAGACCAGGACAGGTGAACACTGAAGCTTTCTTT	CARPGQVNTEAFF
.	TRBD1	TRBJ1-2	TRBV6-5	TGTGCCAGCAGTACGACAGGGCCCTCTAATGGCTACACCTTC	CASSTTGPSNGYTF
.	TRBD1	TRBJ1-1	TRBV6-6	TGTGCCAGCAGTTACAGCTACAGGGGGGCGGCTGAAGCTTTCTTT	CASSYSYRGAAEAFF
.	.	TRBJ1-2	TRBV6-6	TGTGCCAGCAGTTACTCGATGAGGTGTACCTTC	CASSYSMRCTF
.	.	TRBJ1-5	TRBV2	TGTGCCAGCAGTGTTATCAGGTCGGATCAGCCCCAGCATTTT	CASSVIRSDQPQHF
.	.	TRBJ2-5	TRBV5-1	TGCGCCAGCAGCTTAGCCCCGACAGGTATGGAGGAGACCCAGTACTTC	CASSLAPTGMEETQYF
.	.	TRBJ1-5	TRBV6-1	TGTGCCAGCAGTGAAGTTGGGAGAGCCAATCAGCCCCAGCATTTT	CASSEVGRANQPQHF
.	.	TRBJ2-7	TRBV6-1	TGTGCCAGCAGTGAAGCGAATTCAGGGGGGAGAAGGCAGTACTTC	CASSEANSGGRRQYF
few	.	TRBJ1-1	TRBV7-9	TGTGCCAGCAGCTTATGGCAGGGGTACACTGAAGCTTTCTTT	CASSLWQGYTEAFF
.	.	TRBJ1-5	TRBV6-5	TGTGCCAGCCAAGGGGCCGCGGGCCAGCCCCAGCATTTT	CASQGAAGQPQHF
few	.	TRBJ1-2	TRBV6-5	TGTGCCAGCAGTGCGGACAGTCTCAACTATGGCTACACCTTC	CASSADSLNYGYTF
.	.	TRBJ2-7	TRBV30	TGTGCCTGGAGTTCAGGACAGAACTACGAGCAGTACTTC	CAWSSGQNYEQYF
.	TRBD2	TRBJ2-7	TRBV6-1	TGTGCCTGCGCCCTCGGACTAGCCTCCTACGAGCAGTACTTC	CACALGLASYEQYF
.	.	TRBJ1-1	TRBV7-9	TGTGCCAGCAGCTTAGGATCAGCCCCAGCGTTAGGGGCTTTCTTT	CASSLGSAPALGAFF
few	.	TRBJ2-7	TRBV7-2	TGTGCCAGCAGCTTAGGACGTAGCTCCTACGAGCAGTACTTC	CASSLGRSSYEQYF
.	.	TRBJ1-4	TRBV5-5	TGTGCCAGCAGCTCGCATGGGGCATCGACTAATGAAAAACTGTTTTTT	CASSSHGASTNEKLFF
few	.	TRBJ2-7	TRBV6-5	TGTGCCAGCGGGCCAGGGGGGTACTACGAGCAGTACTTC	CASGPGGYYEQYF
medium-sized	TRBD1	TRBJ1-2	TRBV7-9	TGTGCCAGCAGCTTAGAAGGGACAGGGGGCTCCTTCTATGGCTACACCTTC	CASSLEGTGGSFYGYTF
.	TRBD1	TRBJ1-3	TRBV7-9	TGTGCCAGCAGCTCCCGGGACAGGGGATCTGGAAACACCATATATTTT	CASSSRDRGSGNTIYF
.	TRBD2	TRBJ2-7	TRBV5-5	TGTGCCAGCAGCATTAAAGGGACTAGCGGGGCCTACGAGCAGTACTTC	CASSIKGTSGAYEQYF
.	TRBD2	TRBJ2-5	TRBV9	TGTGCCAGCAGCGTCTTAGCGGGGGGGTCGGAGACCCAGTACTTC	CASSVLAGGSETQYF
.	TRBD1	TRBJ1-1	TRBV5-6	TGTGCCAGCAGCCTCAGACAGGGGGCGTTGGGATTCACTGAAGCTTTCTTT	CASSLRQGALGFTEAFF
.	.	TRBJ2-5	TRBV5-1	TGCGCCAGCAGCCTAGACCTGGAGACCCAGTACTTC	CASSLDLETQYF
few	.	TRBJ2-2	TRBV6-5	TGTGCCAGCAGTTTTGGGGGGGCCACCGGGGAGCTGTTTTTT	CASSFGGATGELFF
.	.	TRBJ2-5	TRBV6-6	TGTGCCAGCAGTTACTCCCAGGGTCGTGCGGAGACCCAGTACTTC	CASSYSQGRAETQYF
few	TRBD2	TRBJ2-7	TRBV5-3	TGTGCCAGAAGCTGGGAGGGTTTAGAACCCTCCTACGAGCAGTACTTC	CARSWEGLEPSYEQYF
.	.	TRBJ1-1	TRBV10-2	TGCGCCAGCAGTTCCCTGCAGGGGAGGACTGAAGCTTTCTTT	CASSSLQGRTEAFF
few	.	TRBJ1-3	TRBV4-1	TGCGCCAGCAGCCCAACCGGGACTCGAGCCTACACCATATATTTT	CASSPTGTRAYTIYF
.	.	TRBJ1-5	TRBV30	TGTGCCTCGTCCGGGCAGGGGAATCAGCCCCAGCATTTT	CASSGQGNQPQHF
few	.	TRBJ1-6	TRBV5-4	TGTGCCAGCAGCTTCAGGCAGGGATTGTCCCGGGGTTCACCCCTCCACTTT	CASSFRQGLSRGSPLHF
.	.	TRBJ2-3	TRBV5-1	TGCGCCAGCAGCTTCGCCACAGATACGCAGTATTTT	CASSFATDTQYF
.	TRBD1	TRBJ1-6	TRBV27	TGTGCCAGCAGTTTTACAGGGGGCCGGTCACCCCTCCACTTT	CASSFTGGRSPLHF
.	TRBD1	TRBJ1-6	TRBV4-1	TGCGCCAGCAGCCAAGAGAGAACAGGGGCTTATAATTCACCCCTCCACTTT	CASSQERTGAYNSPLHF
.	.	TRBJ2-3	TRBV9	TGTGCCAGCAGCGGAGACTCCACAGATACGCAGTATTTT	CASSGDSTDTQYF
.	TRBD1	TRBJ2-7	TRBV10-3	TGTGCCATCAGTGAGCCCGGGACAGGAACCTACGAGCAGTACTTC	CAISEPGTGTYEQYF
.	TRBD1	TRBJ2-4	TRBV7-9	TGTGCCAGCAGCTCCACAGGGGGCGTTATAAACATTCAGTACTTC	CASSSTGGVINIQYF
.	.	TRBJ2-1	TRBV11-2	TGTGCCAGCAGTTTTTTCGGGGAGCAGTTCTTC	CASSFFGEQFF
.	.	TRBJ1-4	TRBV6-6	TGTGCCAGCAGACTAACCGGGGAGACTAATGAAAAACTGTTTTTT	CASRLTGETNEKLFF
.	TRBD1	TRBJ2-4	TRBV10-3	TGTGCCATCAGGGATGGACAGGATGAAAACATTCAGTACTTC	CAIRDGQDENIQYF
.	TRBD1	TRBJ2-7	TRBV6-5	TGTGCCAGCAGTCCATCAGGGGGCTACGAGCAGTACTTC	CASSPSGGYEQYF
.	.	TRBJ1-1	TRBV7-9	TGTGCCAGCAGCTTTCAGGGGAACACTGAAGCTTTCTTT	CASSFQGNTEAFF
.	.	TRBJ2-3	TRBV7-2	TGTGCCAGCAGCTTCGCGGGGCTAGATACGCAGTATTTT	CASSFAGLDTQYF
.	.	TRBJ1-1	TRBV6-5	TGTGCCAGCAGTTACTCCGGAGGGGGCACTGAAGCTTTCTTT	CASSYSGGGTEAFF
.	.	TRBJ2-2	TRBV5-4	TGTGCCAGCAGCTTGGGTGGGGACACCGGGGAGCTGTTTTTT	CASSLGGDTGELFF
.	.	TRBJ1-2	TRBV7-9	TGTGCCAGCAGCACCTCCTCGATCTACACCTTC	CASSTSSIYTF